The present T cell receptor (beta chain) was sequenced within a study of neoadjuvant nivolumab and ipilimumab in lung cancer. TCRdb keeps only in-frame clones here, not all; method: immunoSEQ multiplex PCR. The sample lists roughly 20,000 clones; approximately 77% were seen once. Germline CDR1 is SGHRS and CDR2 is YFSETQ. After removal of 0 bases from V and 3 bases from J, the junction contained 2 bases not matched to a gene. This CDR3 spans 14 amino acids. V and J are TRBV5-1 and TRBJ1-1; 7 bases match TRBD1. This TCR was sampled from an adult with non-small cell lung cancer. The sequencing here drew on peripheral blood, taken before neoadjuvant nivolumab, alone or with ipilimumab. The CDR3 reads CASSLETGYTEAFF. CDR3 coding DNA: TGCGCCAGCAGCTTGGAGACAGGGTACACTGAAGCTTTCTTT.